A single sample is the source of the 6 T cell receptor beta chains below, sequenced in a study of blood T cell repertoires in COVID-19. TCRdb keeps only in-frame clones here, not all; method: immunoSEQ multiplex PCR. The sample lists roughly 340,000 clones, around 87% occurring once. The sequencing sample was made of peripheral blood. The receptor set was obtained from a woman aged 45 to 65 with COVID-19, enrolled during active disease.

The table lists this clone with a few counts. The gene calls are TRBV7-3 and TRBJ2-2, with TRBD1 as a possible D gene (5 bases). The germline gives CDR1 SGHTA, CDR2 FQGTGA. The V end lost 1 base, the J end lost 4 bases, and 10 bases lay between the germline ends. This CDR3 has 15 residues. The CDR3 bases are TGTGCCAGCAGCTTAAGGGGCAGAAGCACCGGGGAGCTGTTTTTT. Its protein product is CASSLRGRSTGELFF.

The chain recombines TRBV14 with TRBJ1-1, with 7 bases identical to TRBD1. J lost 4 bases, V lost 6 bases, and 5 bases had no gene match. CDR1 and CDR2 from the germline V gene are SGHDN and FVKESK. The CDR3 is 13 residues long. CDR3 region: CASSRGTVTEAFF. CDR3 nucleotide sequence: TGTGCCAGCAGTCGCGGGACAGTCACTGAAGCTTTCTTT.

This chain links TRBV18 with TRBJ2-3, with a tentative D call TRBD1 (6 bases). This CDR3 is 14 amino acids long. V was pared by 4 bases and J by 3 bases, with 11 bases between. Germline CDR1 is KGHSH and CDR2 is LQKENI. The DNA for the CDR3 is TGTGCCAGCTCACTCCGGACAGCTACAGATACGCAGTATTTT. It specifies CASSLRTATDTQYF.

This sequence joins TRBV3-1 (or the pseudogene TRBV3-2) and TRBJ2-3; tentative D call: TRBD2 (6 bases). Trimming removed 4 bases at V and 0 bases at J, with 11 bases between. Germline lookup yields CDR1 LGHDT and CDR2 YNNKEL (reference sequence). The length of the CDR3 is 15 residues. CDR3 protein: CASSPRDFSTDTQYF. CDR3 coding DNA: TGTGCCAGCAGCCCCCGGGACTTCAGCACAGATACGCAGTATTTT.

The genes are TRBV2 and TRBJ2-1, with 10 bases aligning to TRBD2. This CDR3 region has 16 residues. Trimming at V came to 2 bases and at J to 2 bases, leaving 3 bases not matched to a gene. Germline V gene sequence: CDR1 SNHLY, CDR2 FYNNEI. For the CDR3, the DNA is TGTGCCAGCAGTGAACCTAGCGGGAGCACCTACAATGAGCAGTTCTTC. This translates into CASSEPSGSTYNEQFF.

The rearrangement uses TRBV30 and TRBJ1-5; perhaps TRBD1 as D (6 bases). Germline values: CDR1 GTSNPN, CDR2 SVGIG (reference sequence). With 2 bases removed from V and 3 bases from J, the gap between germline ends came to 8 bases. The CDR3 has 13 amino acids. The chain's CDR3 is CAWSSGVNQPQHF. DNA for the CDR3: TGTGCCTGGAGTTCAGGGGTCAATCAGCCCCAGCATTTT.